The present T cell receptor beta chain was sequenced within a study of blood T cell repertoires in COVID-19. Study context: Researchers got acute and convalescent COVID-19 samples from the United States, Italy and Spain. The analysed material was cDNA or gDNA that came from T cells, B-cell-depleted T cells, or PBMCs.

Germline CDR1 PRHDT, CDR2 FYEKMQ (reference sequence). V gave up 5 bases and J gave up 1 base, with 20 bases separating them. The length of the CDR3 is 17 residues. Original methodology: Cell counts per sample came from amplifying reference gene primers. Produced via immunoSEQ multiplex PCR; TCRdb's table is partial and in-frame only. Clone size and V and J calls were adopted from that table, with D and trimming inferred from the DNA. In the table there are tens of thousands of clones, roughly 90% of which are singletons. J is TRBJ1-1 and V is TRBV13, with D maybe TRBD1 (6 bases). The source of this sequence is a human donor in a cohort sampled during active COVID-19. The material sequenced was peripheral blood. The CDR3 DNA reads TGTGCCAGCAGCACCACCGAAGATGAACAGGGGAACACTGAAGCTTTCTTT. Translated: CASSTTEDEQGNTEAFF. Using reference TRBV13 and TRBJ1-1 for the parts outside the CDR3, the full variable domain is AAGVIQSPRHLIKEKRETATLKCYPIPRHDTVYWYQQGPGQDPQFLISFYEKMQSDKGSIPDRFSAQQFSDYHSELNMSSLELGDSALYFCASSTTEDEQGNTEAFFGQGTRLTVV.